The following is a TCR beta chain sequence with its context. Its antigen remains unidentified. This sample was included in a study of cytomegalovirus exposure and HLA in healthy donors. The study ran its PCR with 60 Vbeta and 13 Jbeta primers. Some clones are missing from TCRdb's copy, which holds only in-frame ones; the method was immunoSEQ multiplex PCR. The table shows 200,000 or so clones, with about 79% occurring only once. Points from the study as a whole: TCR sequences were mostly rare, though some public TCRs occurred in many donors.

The CDR3 loop spans 13 amino acids. Trimming removed 3 bases at V and 5 bases at J, with 11 bases between. CDR1 and CDR2 (germline): SGDLS, YYNGEE. The sequence came from a man aged 18 to 30 in good health and CMV-seronegative. The chain combines TRBV9 with TRBJ2-5; no clear D. Material: PBMCs. CDR3 region: CASSALGGETQYF. The CDR3 nucleotides read TGTGCCAGCAGCGCTCTAGGCGGTGAGACCCAGTACTTC. The variable domain in full, with the rest retrieved from reference TRBV9 and TRBJ2-5, is DSGVTQTPKHLITATGQRVTLRCSPRSGDLSVYWYQQSLDQGLQFLIQYYNGEERAKGNILERFSAQQFPDLHSELNLSSLELGDSALYFCASSALGGETQYFGPGTRLLVL.